Sequencing of this T cell receptor beta chain was carried out in a study of blood T cell repertoires in COVID-19. In this sample, this clone turned up many times. Measured with immunoSEQ multiplex PCR; TCRdb has only the in-frame clones, and not every one. The sample lists 150,000 to 200,000 clones; roughly 77% were seen once. Donors were grouped by their self-reported clinical history. Germline CDR1 is LGHNA and CDR2 is YNFKEQ. V was shortened by 1 base and J by 5 bases, with 8 bases between the two germline ends. This CDR3 comprises 13 residues. The V and J genes are TRBV4-2 and TRBJ1-1; no firm D call. Sequenced material: PBMCs or T cells enriched from blood (not recorded which). The sequence was obtained from a woman aged 50 to 60 with acute COVID-19. The chain's CDR3 is CASSQGAVTEAFF. The DNA of the CDR3 is TGTGCCAGCAGCCAAGGGGCAGTGACTGAAGCTTTCTTT.